This passage covers 20 T cell receptor beta chains from one sample sequenced in a study of blood T cell repertoires in COVID-19. TCRdb keeps only in-frame clones here, not all; method: immunoSEQ multiplex PCR. The sample lists approximately 97,000 clones; approximately 80% were seen once. The sample taken for sequencing was peripheral blood. Receptors originate from a man in his sixties with active or convalescent COVID-19.

The chain has TRBV28 and TRBJ1-1, with 9 bases lining up with TRBD1. CDR3 length: 17 residues. Germline trimming cut 5 bases from V and 0 bases from J; bases unmatched to any gene: 10. Germline CDR1 reads MDHEN; CDR2 reads SYDVKM. The CDR3 DNA reads TGTGCCAGCAGTCCGCATCGGGGACAGGGATTGAACACTGAAGCTTTCTTT. Protein sequence: CASSPHRGQGLNTEAFF.

The rearrangement uses TRBV29-1 and TRBJ2-7; 8 positions agree with TRBD1. This CDR3 has 12 amino acids. Germline V lookup: CDR1 SQVTM, CDR2 ANQGSEA. After removal of 6 bases from V and 5 bases from J, the junction contained 6 bases not matched to a gene. This CDR3 is CSVAGTGHEQYF. DNA of the CDR3: TGCAGCGTCGCCGGGACAGGACACGAGCAGTACTTC.

The rearrangement uses TRBV12-3 or TRBV12-4 and TRBJ2-1, with D possibly matching TRBD2 (6 bases). Trimming stripped 10 bases from V and 5 bases from J, with 15 bases between. There are 13 residues in the CDR3. CDR3 sequence: CAIFGGEHNEQFF. CDR3 bases: TGTGCCATCTTTGGAGGGGAGCACAATGAGCAGTTCTTC.

The rearrangement joins TRBV6-5 to TRBJ2-1; the match to TRBD2 covers 10 bases. The trim removed 7 bases at V and 4 bases at J, leaving 7 bases unmatched. This CDR3 has 15 amino acids. Germline V gene data show CDR1 as MNHEY and CDR2 as SVGAGI. CDR3 residues: CASITLAGLYNEQFF. CDR3 coding DNA: TGTGCCAGCATTACACTAGCGGGGCTATACAATGAGCAGTTCTTC.

The chain uses TRBV15 and TRBJ2-1, with D unclear. CDR3 length: 13 amino acids. V was cut by 3 bases and J by 8 bases, with 11 bases left in between. Germline V CDR1 and CDR2: LNHNV, YYDKDF (reference sequence). The DNA of the CDR3 is TGTGCCACCAGCAGGCCTCGTAGTGATGAGCAGTTCTTC. Protein product: CATSRPRSDEQFF.

In this sample, this clone turned up a few times. This sequence joins TRBV9 and TRBJ2-3; D might be TRBD1 (6 bases). The CDR3 consists of 12 residues. Trimming left V 1 base short and J 9 bases short, with 9 bases between. Germline-derived CDR1 and CDR2 are SGDLS and YYNGEE. The CDR3 sequence: CASSVLQGTQYF. CDR3 sequence (DNA): TGTGCCAGCAGCGTATTGCAGGGGACGCAGTATTTT. The full variable domain, rest sourced from reference TRBV9 and TRBJ2-3, is DSGVTQTPKHLITATGQRVTLRCSPRSGDLSVYWYQQSLDQGLQFLIQYYNGEERAKGNILERFSAQQFPDLHSELNLSSLELGDSALYFCASSVLQGTQYFGPGTRLTVL.

The rearrangement uses TRBV3-1 (or the pseudogene TRBV3-2) and TRBJ1-6; D may be TRBD1 (6 bases). V was cut by 1 base and J by 3 bases, with 10 bases left in between. This CDR3 has 16 amino acids. Germline assignment: CDR1 LGHDT and CDR2 YNNKEL (reference sequence). CDR3: CASSQAGQGYNSPLHF. For the CDR3, the DNA is TGTGCCAGCAGCCAAGCGGGACAAGGCTATAATTCACCCCTCCACTTT.

The chain couples TRBV7-6 to TRBJ2-1; 10 bases agree with TRBD2. With V trimmed by 4 bases and J by 7 bases, 13 bases remained unmatched. CDR3 length: 17 residues. The germline V gene encodes CDR1 SGHVS and CDR2 FNYEAQ. The CDR3 loop reads CASSSLLAGYLGNEQFF. The CDR3 DNA sequence: TGTGCCAGCAGCTCGTTACTAGCGGGATACCTAGGGAATGAGCAGTTCTTC.

The chain employs TRBV19 and TRBJ2-1; 7 positions agree with TRBD1. CDR1 is LNHDA and CDR2 is SQIVND in the germline V gene (reference sequence). This CDR3 region has 15 residues. Germline trimming cut 7 bases from V and 7 bases from J; bases unmatched to any gene: 13. This CDR3 reads CASTRDRENSNEQFF. CDR3 nucleotide sequence: TGTGCCAGTACCAGAGACAGGGAGAATAGTAATGAGCAGTTCTTC.

The chain links TRBV7-6 to TRBJ2-7; the match to TRBD2 covers 12 bases. V was pared by 5 bases and J by 0 bases, with 2 bases of the junction left unmatched. The CDR3 runs 15 residues. The V gene's germline CDR1 is SGHVS and CDR2 FNYEAQ. CDR3 in amino acids: CASSPGLAGSYEQYF. In DNA, the CDR3 is TGTGCCAGCAGCCCGGGACTAGCGGGCTCCTACGAGCAGTACTTC.

CDR3 coding DNA: TGCGCCAGCAGTAAGGGACAGGGGGCAGGGCAGCCCCAGCATTTT. This encodes CASSKGQGAGQPQHF. This rearrangement joins TRBV10-2 to TRBJ1-5; 12 bases align to TRBD1. The J segment lost 7 bases and the V segment lost 5 bases, leaving 6 bases of the junction unmatched. This CDR3 is built from 15 residues. Germline-derived CDR1 and CDR2 are WSHSY and SAAADI.

The V call is TRBV19, the J call TRBJ2-7, with D perhaps TRBD1 (6 bases). The CDR3 runs 16 residues. Germline CDR1 and CDR2: LNHDA and SQIVND (reference sequence). V lost 1 base to trimming and J lost 0 bases, with 13 bases between them. DNA for the CDR3: TGTGCCAGTAGTATAGCACGACAGGAGAGCTCCTACGAGCAGTACGTC. Translated, it gives CASSIARQESSYEQYV.

The chain uses TRBV19 and TRBJ2-7; perhaps TRBD2 as D (5 bases). CDR1 is LNHDA and CDR2 is SQIVND in the germline V gene (reference sequence). The V gene lost 4 bases and the J gene lost 6 bases, with 10 bases spanning the gap. This CDR3 is 12 amino acids long. CDR3 protein: CASSTGVGEQYV. For the CDR3, the DNA is TGTGCCAGTAGTACCGGGGTGGGCGAGCAGTACGTC.

This sequence joins TRBV5-1 and TRBJ2-3, with TRBD1 matching over 10 bases. CDR3 length equals 17 residues. Germline V lookup: CDR1 SGHRS, CDR2 YFSETQ. V lost 4 bases and J lost 6; bases outside the gene matches: 14. Written as DNA, the CDR3 is TGCGCCAGCAGCCTACAGGGACAGGGGTTTGTATCCGATACGCAGTATTTT. It translates to CASSLQGQGFVSDTQYF.

CDR3 DNA sequence: TGTGCCTGGGATAGCGGAGGATGGAACATTCAGTACTTC. It codes for CAWDSGGWNIQYF. This rearrangement joins TRBV30 to TRBJ2-4, with a tentative D call TRBD2 (6 bases). V lost 5 bases and J lost 7, with 15 bases in between. The CDR3 consists of 13 residues. The germline V gene has CDR1 GTSNPN and CDR2 SVGIG (reference sequence).

This clone was detected only once. The J gene is TRBJ2-6, the V gene TRBV18, with D possibly being TRBD1 (5 bases). CDR1 is KGHSH and CDR2 is LQKENI in the germline V gene. The CDR3 contains 17 residues. V lost 2 bases and J 2 bases, leaving 13 bases between the germline ends. CDR3 region: CASSPARARTGANVLTF. The CDR3 coding sequence is TGTGCCAGCTCACCAGCCAGGGCTAGAACTGGGGCCAACGTCCTGACTTTC.

This chain uses TRBV6-5 with TRBJ2-7; perhaps TRBD1 as D (5 bases). V was trimmed by 7 bases and J by 5 bases, leaving 15 bases between them. Germline V gene lookup returns CDR1 MNHEY and CDR2 SVGAGI. This CDR3 is built from 13 residues. This chain's CDR3 is CASKEGVQDEQYV. The DNA of the CDR3 is TGTGCCAGCAAGGAAGGGGTTCAGGACGAGCAGTACGTC.

The chain combines TRBV28 with TRBJ2-1, with D perhaps matching TRBD1 (5 bases). Germline V CDR1 and CDR2: MDHEN, SYDVKM. The V gene lost 2 bases and the J gene lost 7 bases, with 12 bases spanning the gap. The CDR3 totals 14 residues. The CDR3 is CASSLLPTANEQFF. Written as DNA, the CDR3 is TGTGCCAGCAGTTTACTCCCGACAGCGAATGAGCAGTTCTTC.

The chain employs TRBV2 and TRBJ1-2, with D perhaps TRBD1 (5 bases). From germline, CDR1 is SNHLY and CDR2 FYNNEI. The CDR3 covers 16 residues. Trimming took off 1 base at V and 3 bases at J, with 15 bases between the two ends. The CDR3 loop is CASSEEGVSRYYGYTF. The CDR3 region has the DNA TGTGCCAGCAGTGAAGAAGGGGTCAGCCGATACTATGGCTACACCTTC. Full variable domain (outside the CDR3, taken from reference TRBV2 and TRBJ1-2): EPEVTQTPSHQVTQMGQEVILRCVPISNHLYFYWYRQILGQKVEFLVSFYNNEISEKSEIFDDQFSVERPDGSNFTLKIRSTKLEDSAMYFCASSEEGVSRYYGYTFGSGTRLTVV.

The V gene is TRBV7-9, the J gene TRBJ2-1; possible D gene TRBD1, 5 bases. This CDR3 has 13 residues. Trimming removed 3 bases at V and 6 bases at J, with 9 bases between. Germline V CDR1 and CDR2: SEHNR, FQNEAQ (reference sequence). The DNA for the CDR3 is TGTGCCAGCAGCTTCCAGGGTTTCAATGAGCAGTTCTTC. It is translated as CASSFQGFNEQFF.